This is a list of T cell receptor beta chains from one sample in a study of blood T cell repertoires in COVID-19. Generated by immunoSEQ multiplex PCR, the TCRdb table keeps only in-frame clones and is missing some. The table includes approximately 210,000 clones, around 94% detected once. Sequences were obtained from peripheral blood. The source is a man aged 25 to 45 with COVID-19, enrolled during active disease. CDR3s include the opening cysteine and the closing phenylalanine or tryptophan. The order of the fields is V gene, clone size, J gene, D gene, CDR3 protein, CDR3 DNA. D genes are given only for firm matches. For some rows the clone size is stated as once, few or many, or as a class when expanded; others skip it.

TRBV28	.	TRBJ2-7	TRBD1	CASSLTPQQGARSRRPYEQYF	TGTGCCAGCAGTTTAACGCCTCAGCAGGGGGCGAGGTCAAGAAGGCCCTACGAGCAGTACTTC
TRBV3-1/TRBV3-2	.	TRBJ1-1	.	CASSPWGTQNTEAFF	TGTGCCAGCAGCCCATGGGGGACACAGAACACTGAAGCTTTCTTT
TRBV5-6	.	TRBJ1-2	.	CASSRPRGRLDYGYTF	TGTGCCAGCAGCCGGCCGAGGGGGAGATTAGACTATGGCTACACCTTC
TRBV5-1	.	TRBJ1-4	TRBD1	CASSLGLGQPNEKLFF	TGCGCCAGCAGCTTGGGGTTGGGACAGCCCAATGAAAAACTGTTTTTT
TRBV12-3/TRBV12-4	.	TRBJ1-2	.	CASSFGGYGYTF	TGTGCCAGCAGTTTCGGTGGTTATGGCTACACCTTC
TRBV2	once	TRBJ1-1	.	CASSTPPTGVRDTEAFF	TGTGCCAGCAGTACTCCACCCACGGGTGTGAGGGACACTGAAGCTTTCTTT
TRBV9	.	TRBJ1-1	.	CASSAEALLNTEAFF	TGTGCCAGCAGCGCTGAAGCCCTCCTTAACACTGAAGCTTTCTTT
TRBV27	.	TRBJ1-2	TRBD1	CASSIHGTGAYYGYTF	TGTGCCAGCAGTATCCACGGGACAGGGGCCTACTATGGCTACACCTTC
TRBV9	once	TRBJ1-2	.	CASSPRGLRRKPNGYTF	TGTGCCAGCAGCCCCCGAGGTTTACGCCGAAAACCAAATGGCTACACCTTC
TRBV3-1/TRBV3-2	once	TRBJ2-3	TRBD2	CASSQASSGDTQYF	TGTGCCAGCAGCCAAGCCTCTAGCGGAGATACGCAGTATTTT
TRBV3-1/TRBV3-2	.	TRBJ2-5	.	CASSSKRGFGTQYF	TGTGCCAGCAGCTCAAAACGGGGATTTGGGACCCAGTACTTC
TRBV19	.	TRBJ1-5	.	CASSIEEGGNQPQHF	TGTGCCAGTAGTATTGAGGAAGGAGGCAATCAGCCCCAGCATTTT
TRBV5-1	once	TRBJ1-5	TRBD1	CASSIGQDNQPQHF	TGCGCCAGCAGTATAGGACAGGACAATCAGCCCCAGCATTTT
TRBV5-6	.	TRBJ2-1	TRBD2	CASSLGAGSSYNEQFF	TGTGCCAGCAGCCTCGGAGCGGGAAGCTCCTACAATGAGCAGTTCTTC
TRBV7-3	.	TRBJ2-1	TRBD2	CASSLNAGDNEQFF	TGTGCCAGCAGCTTAAACGCGGGGGACAATGAGCAGTTCTTC
TRBV11-3	.	TRBJ1-4	TRBD1	CASSLGQGGEKLFF	TGTGCCAGCAGCTTAGGACAGGGGGGTGAAAAACTGTTTTTT
TRBV6-6	.	TRBJ1-5	.	CASEKAGQPQHF	TGTGCCAGCGAAAAGGCAGGTCAGCCCCAGCATTTT
TRBV5-6	.	TRBJ2-7	TRBD1	CASSWTGEQYF	TGTGCCAGCAGCTGGACAGGCGAGCAGTACTTC
TRBV3-1/TRBV3-2	.	TRBJ2-7	.	CASSQVTRAQYF	TGTGCCAGCAGCCAAGTTACCAGGGCTCAGTACTTC
TRBV21-1	.	TRBJ1-1	.	CASSERQGGIMNTEAFF	TGTGCCAGCAGCGAAAGGCAGGGAGGAATCATGAACACTGAAGCTTTCTTT
TRBV7-9	.	TRBJ2-3	TRBD2	CASSAAGGADTQYF	TGTGCCAGCAGCGCCGCGGGGGGGGCAGATACGCAGTATTTT
TRBV10-3	.	TRBJ1-4	TRBD1	CAISESKTGGATNEKLFF	TGTGCCATCAGTGAGTCGAAGACAGGGGGCGCAACTAATGAAAAACTGTTTTTT
TRBV11-1	.	TRBJ2-7	.	CASSVDRTYEQYF	TGTGCCAGCAGCGTAGACAGGACCTACGAGCAGTACTTC
TRBV6-5	.	TRBJ1-2	.	CAVGSGDNYGYTF	TGTGCCGTTGGTTCAGGGGATAACTATGGCTACACCTTC
TRBV5-1	.	TRBJ2-1	.	CASSLGEYNEQFF	TGCGCCAGCAGCTTGGGGGAGTACAATGAGCAGTTCTTC
TRBV5-1	.	TRBJ1-2	.	CASGQNGARGYTF	TGCGCCAGCGGCCAGAATGGGGCACGTGGCTACACCTTC
TRBV9	.	TRBJ2-7	TRBD2	CASSVGSLAGAYEQYF	TGTGCCAGCAGCGTAGGGTCTCTAGCGGGGGCCTACGAGCAGTACTTC